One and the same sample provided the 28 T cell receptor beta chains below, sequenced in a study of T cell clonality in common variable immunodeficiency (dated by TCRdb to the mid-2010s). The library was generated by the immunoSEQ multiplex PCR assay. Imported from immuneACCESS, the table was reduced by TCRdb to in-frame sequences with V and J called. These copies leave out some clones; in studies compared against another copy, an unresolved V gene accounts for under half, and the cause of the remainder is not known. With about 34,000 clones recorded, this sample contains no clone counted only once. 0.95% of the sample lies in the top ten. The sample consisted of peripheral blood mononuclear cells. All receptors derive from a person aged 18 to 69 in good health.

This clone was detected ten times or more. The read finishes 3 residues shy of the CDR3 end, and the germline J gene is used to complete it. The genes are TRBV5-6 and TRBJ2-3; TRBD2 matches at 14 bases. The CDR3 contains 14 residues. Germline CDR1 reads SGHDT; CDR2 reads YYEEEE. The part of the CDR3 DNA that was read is TGTGCCAGCAGCCCGGGACTAGCGGGAGACACG. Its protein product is CASSPGLAGDT. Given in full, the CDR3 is CASSPGLAGDTQYF.

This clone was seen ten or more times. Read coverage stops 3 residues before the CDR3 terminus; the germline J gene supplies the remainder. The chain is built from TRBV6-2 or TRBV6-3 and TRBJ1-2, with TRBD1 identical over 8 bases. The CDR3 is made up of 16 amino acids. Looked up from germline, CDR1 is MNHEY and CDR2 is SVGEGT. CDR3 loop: CASSYEQGAVSRGYTF. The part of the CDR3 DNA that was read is TGTGCCAGCAGTTACGAGCAGGGGGCCGTCTCGCGGGGC.

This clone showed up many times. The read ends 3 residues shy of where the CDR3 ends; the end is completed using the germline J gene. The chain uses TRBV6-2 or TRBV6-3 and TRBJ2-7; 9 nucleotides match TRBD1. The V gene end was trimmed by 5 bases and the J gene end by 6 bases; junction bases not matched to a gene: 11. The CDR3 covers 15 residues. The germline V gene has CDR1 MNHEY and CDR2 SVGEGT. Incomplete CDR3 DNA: TGTGCCAGCAGTCACCGGGACAGGGACGTCGGCGAG. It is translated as CASSHRDRDVGE. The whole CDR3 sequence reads CASSHRDRDVGEQYF.

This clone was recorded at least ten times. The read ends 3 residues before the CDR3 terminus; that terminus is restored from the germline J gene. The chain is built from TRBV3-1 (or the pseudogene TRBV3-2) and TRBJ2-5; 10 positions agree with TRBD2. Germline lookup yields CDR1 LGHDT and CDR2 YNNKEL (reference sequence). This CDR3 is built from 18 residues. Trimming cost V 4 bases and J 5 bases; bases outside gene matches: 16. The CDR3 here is CASSPLQVSGGPRETQYF. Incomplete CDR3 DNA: TGTGCCAGCAGCCCCTTACAAGTTAGCGGGGGGCCCCGGGAGACC.

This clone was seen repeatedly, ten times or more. This CDR3 reads CSATIDRDTRGYGYTF. The CDR3 DNA, read in part, is TGCAGTGCTACCATTGACCGGGACACCAGGGGCTATGGC. The genes are TRBV20-1 and TRBJ1-2; D is perhaps TRBD1 (6 bases). The read stops 3 residues short of the end of the CDR3; the missing end is completed from the germline J gene. Trimming took 4 bases from V and 4 from J, leaving 22 bases between them. The germline CDR1 and CDR2 sequences are DFQATT and SNEGSKA (reference sequence). This CDR3 comprises 16 residues.

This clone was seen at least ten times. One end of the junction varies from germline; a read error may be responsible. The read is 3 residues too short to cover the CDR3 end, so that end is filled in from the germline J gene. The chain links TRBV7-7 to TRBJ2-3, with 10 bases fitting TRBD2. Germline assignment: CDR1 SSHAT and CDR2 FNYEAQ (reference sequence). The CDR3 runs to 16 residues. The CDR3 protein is CASSPQAGGPTDTQYF. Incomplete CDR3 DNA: TGTGCTAGCAGTCCTCAAGCGGGGGGGCCGACAGATACG.

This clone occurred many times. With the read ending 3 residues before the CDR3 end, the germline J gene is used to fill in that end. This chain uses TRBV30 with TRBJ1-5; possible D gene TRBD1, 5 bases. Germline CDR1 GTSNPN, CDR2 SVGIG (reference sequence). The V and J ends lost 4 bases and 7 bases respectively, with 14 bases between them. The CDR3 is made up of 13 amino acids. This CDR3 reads CAWTPRGGQPQHF. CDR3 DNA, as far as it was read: TGTGCCTGGACTCCAAGGGGAGGGCAGCCC.

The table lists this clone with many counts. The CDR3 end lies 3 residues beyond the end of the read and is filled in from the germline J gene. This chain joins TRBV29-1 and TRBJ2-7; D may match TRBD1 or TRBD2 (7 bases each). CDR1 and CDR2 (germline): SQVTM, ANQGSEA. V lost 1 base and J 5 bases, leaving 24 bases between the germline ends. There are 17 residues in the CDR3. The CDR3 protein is CSVEVGGRGRGGDEQYF. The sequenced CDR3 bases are TGCAGCGTTGAAGTGGGAGGGAGGGGGCGAGGTGGGGACGAG.

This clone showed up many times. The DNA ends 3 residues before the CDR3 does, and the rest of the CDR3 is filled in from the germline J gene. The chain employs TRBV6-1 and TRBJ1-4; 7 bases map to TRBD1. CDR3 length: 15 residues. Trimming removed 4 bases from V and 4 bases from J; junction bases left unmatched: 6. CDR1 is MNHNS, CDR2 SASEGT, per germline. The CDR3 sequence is CASSVGDRDNEKLFF. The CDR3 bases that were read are TGTGCCAGCAGTGTAGGGGACAGAGATAATGAAAAA.

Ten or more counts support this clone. The part of the CDR3 DNA that was read is TGTGCCAGCAGTGTGGACAGGGCTAATTCACCC. Protein sequence: CASSVDRANSP. The whole CDR3 protein is CASSVDRANSPLHF. The chain combines TRBV6-1 with TRBJ1-6, with TRBD1 matching over 8 bases. Sequencing ends 3 residues short of the CDR3 end; the germline J gene provides the rest. Germline trimming cut 4 bases from V and 6 bases from J; bases unmatched to any gene: 2. Germline V lookup: CDR1 MNHNS, CDR2 SASEGT. CDR3 length: 14 residues.

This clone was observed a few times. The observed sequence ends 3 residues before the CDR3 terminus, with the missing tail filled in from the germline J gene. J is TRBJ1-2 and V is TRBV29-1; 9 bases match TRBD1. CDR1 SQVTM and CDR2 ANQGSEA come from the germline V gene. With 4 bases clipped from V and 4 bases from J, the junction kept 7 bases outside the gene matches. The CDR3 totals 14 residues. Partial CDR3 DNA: TGCAGCGTTGCTGGGACAGGGAATACCTATGGC. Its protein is CSVAGTGNTYG. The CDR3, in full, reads CSVAGTGNTYGYTF.

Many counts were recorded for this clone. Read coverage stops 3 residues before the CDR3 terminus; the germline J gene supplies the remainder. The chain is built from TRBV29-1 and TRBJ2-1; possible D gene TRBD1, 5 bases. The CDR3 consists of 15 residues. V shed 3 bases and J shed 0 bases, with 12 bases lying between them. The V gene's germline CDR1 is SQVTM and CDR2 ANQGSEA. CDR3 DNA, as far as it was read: TGCAGCGTTGATGACAGAATAAGCTCCTACAATGAG. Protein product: CSVDDRISSYNE. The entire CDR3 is CSVDDRISSYNEQFF.

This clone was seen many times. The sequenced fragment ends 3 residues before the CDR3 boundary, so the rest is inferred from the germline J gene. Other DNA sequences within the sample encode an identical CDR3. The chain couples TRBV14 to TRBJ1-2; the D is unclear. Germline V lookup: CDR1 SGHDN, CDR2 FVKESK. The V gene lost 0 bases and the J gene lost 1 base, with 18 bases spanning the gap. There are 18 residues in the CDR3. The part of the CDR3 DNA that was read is TGTGCCAGCAGCCAAGACGCGGGGTCCCAAGGGATTAACTATGGC. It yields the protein CASSQDAGSQGINYG. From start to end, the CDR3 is CASSQDAGSQGINYGYTF.

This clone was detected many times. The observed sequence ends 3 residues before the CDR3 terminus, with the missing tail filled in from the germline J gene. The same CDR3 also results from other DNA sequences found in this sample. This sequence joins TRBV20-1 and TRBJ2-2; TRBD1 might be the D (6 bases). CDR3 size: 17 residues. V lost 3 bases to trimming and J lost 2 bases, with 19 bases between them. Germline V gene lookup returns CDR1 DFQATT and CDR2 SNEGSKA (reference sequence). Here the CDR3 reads CSARAIDRSLNTGELFF. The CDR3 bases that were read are TGCAGTGCTAGGGCTATAGACAGGTCCCTTAACACCGGGGAG.

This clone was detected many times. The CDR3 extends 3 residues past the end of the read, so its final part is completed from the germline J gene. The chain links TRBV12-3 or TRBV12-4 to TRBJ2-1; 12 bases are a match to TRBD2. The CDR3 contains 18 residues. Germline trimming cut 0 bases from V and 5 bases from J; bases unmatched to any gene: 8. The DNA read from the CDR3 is TGTGCCAGCAGTTTAGCTTACTTACTAGCGGGAGGAAACAATGAG. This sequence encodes CASSLAYLLAGGNNE. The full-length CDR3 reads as CASSLAYLLAGGNNEQFF.

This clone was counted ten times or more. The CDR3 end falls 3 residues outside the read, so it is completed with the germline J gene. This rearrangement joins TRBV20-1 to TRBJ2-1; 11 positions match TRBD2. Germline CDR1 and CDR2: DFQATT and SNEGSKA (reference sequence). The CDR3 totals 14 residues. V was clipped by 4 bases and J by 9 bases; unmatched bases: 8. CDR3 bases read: TGCAGTGCTACTCGACTAGCGGGGAGTAGTGAG. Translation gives CSATRLAGSSE. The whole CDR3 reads CSATRLAGSSEQFF.

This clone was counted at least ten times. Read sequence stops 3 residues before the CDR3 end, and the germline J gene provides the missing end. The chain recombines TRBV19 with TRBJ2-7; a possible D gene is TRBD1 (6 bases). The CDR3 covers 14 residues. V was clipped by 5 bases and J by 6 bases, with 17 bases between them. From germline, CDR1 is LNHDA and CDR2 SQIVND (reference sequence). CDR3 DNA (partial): TGTGCCAGTAGTCCTTACAGGGCAAAAGGCGAG. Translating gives CASSPYRAKGE. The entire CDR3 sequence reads CASSPYRAKGEQYF.

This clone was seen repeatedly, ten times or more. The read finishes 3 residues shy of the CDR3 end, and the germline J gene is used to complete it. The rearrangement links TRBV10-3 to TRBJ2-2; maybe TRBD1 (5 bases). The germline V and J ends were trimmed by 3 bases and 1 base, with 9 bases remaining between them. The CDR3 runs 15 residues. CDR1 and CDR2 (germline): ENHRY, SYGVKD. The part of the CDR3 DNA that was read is TGTGCCATCAGTGACCGACAGATGAACACCGGGGAG. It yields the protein CAISDRQMNTGE. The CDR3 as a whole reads CAISDRQMNTGELFF.

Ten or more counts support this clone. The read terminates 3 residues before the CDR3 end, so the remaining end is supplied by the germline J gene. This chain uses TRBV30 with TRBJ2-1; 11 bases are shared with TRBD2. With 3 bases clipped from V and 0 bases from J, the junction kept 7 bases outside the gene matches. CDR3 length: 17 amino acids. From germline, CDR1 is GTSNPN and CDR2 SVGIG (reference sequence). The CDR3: CAWRASGGISSYNEQFF. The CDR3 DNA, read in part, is TGTGCCTGGAGGGCTAGCGGGGGGATCAGCTCCTACAATGAG.

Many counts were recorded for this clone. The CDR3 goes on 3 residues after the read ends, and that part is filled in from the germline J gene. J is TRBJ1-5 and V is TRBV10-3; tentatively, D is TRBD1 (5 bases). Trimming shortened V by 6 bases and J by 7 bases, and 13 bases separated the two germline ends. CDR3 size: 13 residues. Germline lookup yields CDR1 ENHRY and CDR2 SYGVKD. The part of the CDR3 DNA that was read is TGTGCCATCAGCGCAGGGAAGGGCCAGCCC. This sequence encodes CAISAGKGQP. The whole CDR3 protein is CAISAGKGQPQHF.

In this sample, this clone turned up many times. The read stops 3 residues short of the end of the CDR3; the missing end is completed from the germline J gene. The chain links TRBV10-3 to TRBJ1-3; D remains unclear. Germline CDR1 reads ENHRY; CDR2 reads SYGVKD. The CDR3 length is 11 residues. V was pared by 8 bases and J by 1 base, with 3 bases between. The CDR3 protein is CAISSGNTIYF. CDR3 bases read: TGTGCCATCTCTTCTGGAAACACC.

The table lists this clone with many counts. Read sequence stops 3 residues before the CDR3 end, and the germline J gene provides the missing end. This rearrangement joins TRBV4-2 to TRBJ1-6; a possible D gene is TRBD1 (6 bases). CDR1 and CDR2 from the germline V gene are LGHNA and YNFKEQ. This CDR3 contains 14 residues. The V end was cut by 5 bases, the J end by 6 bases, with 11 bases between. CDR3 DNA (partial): TGTGCCAGCAGCACGACAGGAATTAATTCACCC. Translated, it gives CASSTTGINSP. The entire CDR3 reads CASSTTGINSPLHF.

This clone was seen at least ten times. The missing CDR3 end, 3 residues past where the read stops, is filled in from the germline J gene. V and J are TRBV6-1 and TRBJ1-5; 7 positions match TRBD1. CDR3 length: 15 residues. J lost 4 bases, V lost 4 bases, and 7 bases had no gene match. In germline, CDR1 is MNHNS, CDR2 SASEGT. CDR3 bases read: TGTGCCAGCAGTGGCCAGGGGGGTTGGAATCAGCCC. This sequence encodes CASSGQGGWNQP. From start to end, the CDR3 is CASSGQGGWNQPQHF.

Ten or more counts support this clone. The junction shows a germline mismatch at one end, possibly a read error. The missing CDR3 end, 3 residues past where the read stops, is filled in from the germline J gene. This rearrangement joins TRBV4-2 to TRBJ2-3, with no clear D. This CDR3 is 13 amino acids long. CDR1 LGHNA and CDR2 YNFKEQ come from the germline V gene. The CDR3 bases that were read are TGCGCCAGCAGCCAGCGAAGCACAGATACG. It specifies CASSQRSTDT. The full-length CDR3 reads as CASSQRSTDTQYF.

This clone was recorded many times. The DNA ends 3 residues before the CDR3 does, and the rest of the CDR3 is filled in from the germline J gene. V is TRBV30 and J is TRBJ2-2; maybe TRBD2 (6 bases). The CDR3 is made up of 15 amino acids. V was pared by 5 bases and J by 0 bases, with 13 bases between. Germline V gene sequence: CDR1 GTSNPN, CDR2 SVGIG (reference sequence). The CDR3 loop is CAWGWRGTNTGELFF. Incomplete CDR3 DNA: TGTGCCTGGGGTTGGCGGGGAACGAACACCGGGGAG.

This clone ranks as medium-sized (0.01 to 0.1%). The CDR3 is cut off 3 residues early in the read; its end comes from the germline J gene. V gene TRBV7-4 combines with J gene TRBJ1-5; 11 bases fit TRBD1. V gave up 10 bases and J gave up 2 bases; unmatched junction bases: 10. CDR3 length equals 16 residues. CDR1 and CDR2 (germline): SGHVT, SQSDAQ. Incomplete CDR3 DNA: TGTGCCATCCGGACAGGGGGCGAACGTGGCAATCAGCCC. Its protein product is CAIRTGGERGNQP. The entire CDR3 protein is CAIRTGGERGNQPQHF.

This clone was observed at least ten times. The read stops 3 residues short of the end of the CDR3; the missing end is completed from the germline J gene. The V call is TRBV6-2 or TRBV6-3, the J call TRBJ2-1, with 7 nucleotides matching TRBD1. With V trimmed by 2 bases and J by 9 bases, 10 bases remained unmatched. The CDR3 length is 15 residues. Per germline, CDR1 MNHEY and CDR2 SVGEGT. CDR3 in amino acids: CASSYRGRVRVEQFF. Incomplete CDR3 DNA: TGTGCCAGCAGTTACAGGGGGCGTGTCCGGGTTGAG.

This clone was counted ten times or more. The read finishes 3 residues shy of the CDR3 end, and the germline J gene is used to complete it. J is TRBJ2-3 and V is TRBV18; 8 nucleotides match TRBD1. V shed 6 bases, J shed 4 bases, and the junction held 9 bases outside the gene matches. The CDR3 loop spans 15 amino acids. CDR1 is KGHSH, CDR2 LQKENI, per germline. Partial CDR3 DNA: TGTGCCAGCTCTCCGGACAGGGCCCAAGCAGATACG. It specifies CASSPDRAQADT. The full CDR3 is CASSPDRAQADTQYF.